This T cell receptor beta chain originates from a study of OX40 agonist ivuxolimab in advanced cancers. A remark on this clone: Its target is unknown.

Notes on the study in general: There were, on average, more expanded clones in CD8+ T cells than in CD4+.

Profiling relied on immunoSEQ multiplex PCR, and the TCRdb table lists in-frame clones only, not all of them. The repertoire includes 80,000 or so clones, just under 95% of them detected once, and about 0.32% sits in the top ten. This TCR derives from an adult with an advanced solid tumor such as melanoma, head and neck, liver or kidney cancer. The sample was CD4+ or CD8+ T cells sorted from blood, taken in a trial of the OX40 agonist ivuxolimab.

This CDR3 reads CAWRGAELTGNTIYF. The DNA of the CDR3 is TGTGCCTGGAGGGGGGCAGAGCTTACTGGAAACACCATATATTTT. The rearrangement links TRBV30 to TRBJ1-3; weak D call: TRBD1 (6 bases). Germline lookup yields CDR1 GTSNPN and CDR2 SVGIG (reference sequence). V was cut by 3 bases and J by 2 bases, with 14 bases left in between. The CDR3 extends over 15 amino acids.